What follows describes a single T cell receptor (beta chain). Antigen specificity is unknown. The sample comes from a study of T cell responses to AZD1222 COVID-19 vaccine. Notes on the study in general: Sampling that yielded the repertoires occurred only after the peak T cell response. Clonal diversity was possibly underestimated; the donors were predominantly white British and more often female.

V was cut by 6 bases and J by 8 bases, with 18 bases left in between. Germline CDR1 and CDR2: SGHTA and FQGNSA. The CDR3 spans 14 residues. The table came from immunoSEQ multiplex PCR; TCRdb's copy has only in-frame clones and leaves some out. There are roughly 34,000 clones in the sample; 70% to 90% occur only once, and 5.5% to 7% lies in the top ten. The sample here was peripheral blood, taken on day 0 of AZD1222 vaccination. The source is an adult in good health. V gene TRBV7-2 combines with J gene TRBJ2-3; perhaps TRBD2 as D (6 bases). DNA for the CDR3: TGTGCCAGCAGTCCAGCCACGGGACTGCCTACGCAGTATTTT. Translating it yields CASSPATGLPTQYF.